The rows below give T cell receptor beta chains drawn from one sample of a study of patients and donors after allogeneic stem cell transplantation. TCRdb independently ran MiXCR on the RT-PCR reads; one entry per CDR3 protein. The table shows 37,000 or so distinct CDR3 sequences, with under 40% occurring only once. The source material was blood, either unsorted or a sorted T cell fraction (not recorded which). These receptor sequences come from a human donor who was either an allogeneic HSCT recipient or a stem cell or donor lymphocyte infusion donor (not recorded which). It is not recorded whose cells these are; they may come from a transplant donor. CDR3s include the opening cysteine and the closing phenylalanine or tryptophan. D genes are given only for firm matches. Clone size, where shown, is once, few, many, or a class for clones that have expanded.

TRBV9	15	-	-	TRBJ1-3	TGTGCCAGCAGCGCGGGACACCACTCTGGAAACACCATATATTTT	CASSAGHHSGNTIYF
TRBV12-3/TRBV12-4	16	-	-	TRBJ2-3	TGTGCCAGCAGCGAGGGTTACGGGGGCGAGACAGATACGCAGTATTTT	CASSEGYGGETDTQYF
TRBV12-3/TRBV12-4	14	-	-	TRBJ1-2	TGTGCCAGCAGCCAAAGGACAGTTAACTATGGCTACACCTTC	CASSQRTVNYGYTF
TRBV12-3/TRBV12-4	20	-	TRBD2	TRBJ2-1	TGTGCCAGCAGTCCAGGGAGGGTATGGTGGGCCGAGAGCTCCTACAATGAGCAGTTCTTC	CASSPGRVWWAESSYNEQFF
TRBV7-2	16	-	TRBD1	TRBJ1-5	TGTGCCAGCGGCGAGGGACAGGGGTGGGCTGGTCAGCCCCAGCATTTT	CASGEGQGWAGQPQHF
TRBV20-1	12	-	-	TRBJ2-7	TGCAGTGCTAGAGTACCGAACTACGAGCAGTACTTC	CSARVPNYEQYF
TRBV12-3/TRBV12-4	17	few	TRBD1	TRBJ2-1	TGTGCCAGCAGTTTTTCCCCGGGACAGGGTAATTTAAATGAGCAGTTCTTC	CASSFSPGQGNLNEQFF
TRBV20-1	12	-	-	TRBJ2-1	TGCAGTGCCCCGAACAAGTACAATGAGCAGTTCTTC	CSAPNKYNEQFF
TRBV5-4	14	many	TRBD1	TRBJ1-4	TGTGCCAGCAGCCGGGACAGCTATAATGAAAAACTGTTTTTT	CASSRDSYNEKLFF
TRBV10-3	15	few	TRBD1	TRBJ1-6	TGTGCCATCAGTGTGGCCGACAGGGAGGGTTCACCCCTCCACTTT	CAISVADREGSPLHF
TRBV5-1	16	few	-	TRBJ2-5	TGCGCCAGCAGCTCGCTGGGGAGGGGGGCCCAAGAGACCCAGTACTTC	CASSSLGRGAQETQYF
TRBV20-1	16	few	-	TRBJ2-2	TGCAGTGCTAGAGGAGTGGGGGTGACTAGGACCGGGGAGCTGTTTTTT	CSARGVGVTRTGELFF
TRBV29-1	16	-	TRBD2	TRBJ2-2	TGCAGCGCCGCCGGGACTAGCGGGAGTTTGGAGCGGGAGCTGTTTTTT	CSAAGTSGSLERELFF
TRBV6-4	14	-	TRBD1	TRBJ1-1	TGTGCCAGCAGGGACAGGGGCAGGAACACTGAAGCTTTCTTT	CASRDRGRNTEAFF
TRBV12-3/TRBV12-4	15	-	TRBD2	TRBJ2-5	TGTGCCAGCAGTTTGACTAGCCTGAGGATAGGGACCCAGTACTTC	CASSLTSLRIGTQYF
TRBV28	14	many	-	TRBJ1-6	TGTGCCAGCAGTTCTGGACAGATGGGTTCACCCCTCCACTTT	CASSSGQMGSPLHF
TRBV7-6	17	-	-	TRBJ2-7	TGTGCCAGCAGCTTAGGGGCAGAGGCTATCCGAGCCTACGAGCAGTACTTC	CASSLGAEAIRAYEQYF
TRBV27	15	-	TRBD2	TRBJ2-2	TGTGCCAGCAGTTTTCTTAGCGGGAGGGCCGGGGAGCTGTTTTTT	CASSFLSGRAGELFF
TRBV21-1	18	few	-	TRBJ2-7	TGTGCCAGCAGCAACTCTTTCATCTCGGGACAACTCTATTACGAGCAGTACTTC	CASSNSFISGQLYYEQYF
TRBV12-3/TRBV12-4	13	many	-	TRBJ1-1	TGTGCCAGCGCCTTGCGGGAGGGCACTGAAGCTTTCTTT	CASALREGTEAFF
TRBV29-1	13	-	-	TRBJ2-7	TGCAGCGTTGAGTACAGGGCTTTGGGCGAGCAGTACTTC	CSVEYRALGEQYF
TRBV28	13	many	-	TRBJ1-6	TGTGCCAGCAGGGGGACGGGGAATTCACCCCTCCACTTT	CASRGTGNSPLHF
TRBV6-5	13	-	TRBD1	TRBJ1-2	TGTGCCAGCAGTTACGACAGGGTCTATGGCTACACCTTC	CASSYDRVYGYTF
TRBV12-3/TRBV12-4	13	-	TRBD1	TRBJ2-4	TGTGCCAGCAGGGGGACAGGGCTAAACATTCAGTACTTC	CASRGTGLNIQYF
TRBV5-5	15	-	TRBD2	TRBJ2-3	TGTGCCAGCAGCTTGGCTAGCGGGAGCCCAGATACGCAGTATTTT	CASSLASGSPDTQYF
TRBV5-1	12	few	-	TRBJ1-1	TGCGCCAGCAGCTTGGATGGGTCGAGGGCTTTCTTT	CASSLDGSRAFF
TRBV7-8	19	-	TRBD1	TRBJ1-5	TGTGCCAGCAGCCGCTTCGGGACAGGGCTTTCGGTAAGCAATCAGCCCCAGCATTTT	CASSRFGTGLSVSNQPQHF
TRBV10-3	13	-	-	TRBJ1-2	TGTGCCATCAGTGAGACAGATAACTATGGCTACACCTTC	CAISETDNYGYTF
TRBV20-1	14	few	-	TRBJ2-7	TGCAGTGCTAGACGGGACCGAAGCTCCTACGAGCAGTACTTC	CSARRDRSSYEQYF
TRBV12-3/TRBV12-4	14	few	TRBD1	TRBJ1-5	TGTGCCAGCAGTTCGACAGGGAGCAATCAGCCCCAGCATTTT	CASSSTGSNQPQHF
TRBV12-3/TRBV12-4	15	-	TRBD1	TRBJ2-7	TGTGCCAGCAGTCTAGGGGGCCGGAGCTCCTACGAGCAGTACTTC	CASSLGGRSSYEQYF
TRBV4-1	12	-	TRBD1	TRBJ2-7	TGCGCCAGCGATGACAGGGGGAACGAGCAGTACTTC	CASDDRGNEQYF
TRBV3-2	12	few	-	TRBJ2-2	TGTGCCAGCAGCCCGGAGACCGGGGAGCTGTTTTTT	CASSPETGELFF
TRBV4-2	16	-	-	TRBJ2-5	TGTGCCAGCAGCCAAGATAGGGCTGGGGCCATAGGGACCCAGTACTTC	CASSQDRAGAIGTQYF
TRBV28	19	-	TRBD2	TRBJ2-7	TGTGCCAGCAGTTTATTCTTGGGACTAGCGGGGCGGAGTACCTACGAGCAGTACTTC	CASSLFLGLAGRSTYEQYF
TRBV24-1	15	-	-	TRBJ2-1	TGTGCCACCAGTGATACGACAGGGAGGGGATGGGAGCAGTTCTTC	CATSDTTGRGWEQFF
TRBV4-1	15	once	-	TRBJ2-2	TGCGCCAGCAGACGGACGCTAATCGGCACCGGGGAGCTGTTTTTT	CASRRTLIGTGELFF
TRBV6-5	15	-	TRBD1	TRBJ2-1	TGTGCCAGCAGACGGACAGGGGGCCCCCTCAATGAGCAGTTCTTC	CASRRTGGPLNEQFF
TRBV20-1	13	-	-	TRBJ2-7	TGCAGTGCTAGTGCCGGAGGGGGCTACGAGCAGTACTTC	CSASAGGGYEQYF
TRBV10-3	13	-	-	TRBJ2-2	TGTGCCATCAGTGAGTCGAATGCCAGGGAGCTGTTTTTT	CAISESNARELFF
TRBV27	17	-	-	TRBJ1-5	TGTGCCAGCACCCAGACCCACAGGACCAATAGCAATCAGCCCCAGCATTTT	CASTQTHRTNSNQPQHF
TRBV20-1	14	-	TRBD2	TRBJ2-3	TGCAGTGCTTTGGGACTACGGCCTGAGGGTACGCAGTATTTT	CSALGLRPEGTQYF
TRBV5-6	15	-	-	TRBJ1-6	TGTGCCAGCAGCTCCGGGACCTCCTATAATTCACCCCTCCACTTT	CASSSGTSYNSPLHF
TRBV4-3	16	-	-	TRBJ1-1	TGCGCCAGCAGCGACCGACAGCGGACGGGGAACACTGAAGCTTTCTTT	CASSDRQRTGNTEAFF
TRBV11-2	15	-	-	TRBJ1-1	TGTGCCAGCAGCTTAGATCACGGGCGAAACACTGAAGCTTTCTTT	CASSLDHGRNTEAFF
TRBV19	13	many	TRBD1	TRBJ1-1	TGTGCCACCTCCGGGACAGGGTCCACTGAAGCTTTCTTT	CATSGTGSTEAFF
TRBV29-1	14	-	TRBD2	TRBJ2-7	TGCAGCGTCCGAAGGGGGACTAGCGCCTACGAGCAGTACTTC	CSVRRGTSAYEQYF
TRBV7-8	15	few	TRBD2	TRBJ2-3	TGTGCCAGCACCTTAGCGGGAGTCGGTCCAGATACGCAGTATTTT	CASTLAGVGPDTQYF
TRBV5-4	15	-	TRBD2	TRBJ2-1	TGTGCCAGCAGCCTGACTAGCGGGAGATACAATGAGCAGTTCTTC	CASSLTSGRYNEQFF
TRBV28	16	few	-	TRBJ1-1	TGTGCCAGCAGCCAGTCAACGGCATACCCGAACACTGAAGCTTTCTTT	CASSQSTAYPNTEAFF
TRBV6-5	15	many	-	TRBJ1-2	TGTGCCAGCAGTTACTCAGGACATTCTAACTATGGCTACACCTTC	CASSYSGHSNYGYTF
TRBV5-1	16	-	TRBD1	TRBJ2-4	TGCGCCAGCAGCTTAGCCCCGGACAGGGCCAAAAACATTCAGTACTTC	CASSLAPDRAKNIQYF
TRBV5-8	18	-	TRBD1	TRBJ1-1	TGTGCCAGCAGCTTGCCTGGGACAGGGGGCATCATGAACACTGAAGCTTTCTTT	CASSLPGTGGIMNTEAFF
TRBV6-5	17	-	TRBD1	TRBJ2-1	TGTGCCAGCAGTTACTCGAGAGTAGGGGGCAGGGGCAATGAGCAGTTCTTC	CASSYSRVGGRGNEQFF